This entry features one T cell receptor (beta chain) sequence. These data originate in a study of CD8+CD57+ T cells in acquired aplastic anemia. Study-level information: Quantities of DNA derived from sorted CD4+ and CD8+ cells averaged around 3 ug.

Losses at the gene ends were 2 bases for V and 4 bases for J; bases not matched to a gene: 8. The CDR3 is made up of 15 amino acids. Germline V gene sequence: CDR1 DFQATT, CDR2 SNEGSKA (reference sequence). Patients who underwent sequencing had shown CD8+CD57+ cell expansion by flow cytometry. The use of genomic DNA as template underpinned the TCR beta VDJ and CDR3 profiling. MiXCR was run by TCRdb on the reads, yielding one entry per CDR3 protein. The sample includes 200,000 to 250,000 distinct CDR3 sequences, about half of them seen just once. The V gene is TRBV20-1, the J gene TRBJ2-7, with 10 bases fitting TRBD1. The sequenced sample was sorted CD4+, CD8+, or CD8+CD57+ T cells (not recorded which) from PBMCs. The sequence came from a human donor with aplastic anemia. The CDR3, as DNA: TGCAGTGCTAGAAACCCGGGACAGGGGAATTACGAGCAGTACTTC. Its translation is CSARNPGQGNYEQYF.